The next 5 T cell receptor beta chains were all read from a single sample in a study of Graves' ophthalmopathy and Graves' hyperthyroidism. Using RNA transcripts, the TCR beta CDR3 regions were amplified. RT-PCR was first run with HTBI primers, then multiplex PCR in a second round. TCRdb used MiXCR to reprocess the multiplex PCR reads, holding one entry per CDR3 protein. The repertoire holds some 400,000 distinct CDR3 sequences, with around 20% as singletons. The sample was peripheral blood. These TCRs come from a woman between 18 and 30 years old with Graves' ophthalmopathy.

The chain links TRBV4-1 to TRBJ1-5, with 8 bases aligning to TRBD1. CDR1 and CDR2 (germline): MGHRA, YSYEKL. The CDR3 runs to 16 residues. Unmatched junction bases numbered 6, after V lost 1 base and J lost 4 bases. CDR3 DNA sequence: TGCGCCAGCAGCCAAGCTCCCGACAGGGGAAATCAGCCCCAGCATTTT. As protein: CASSQAPDRGNQPQHF.

There are many counts of this clonotype. The rearrangement uses TRBV5-6 and TRBJ2-5; D is uncertain. CDR3 length: 16 amino acids. Germline V CDR1 and CDR2: SGHDT, YYEEEE. Trimming left V 2 bases short and J 4 bases short, with 18 bases between. Here the CDR3 DNA reads TGTGCCAGCAGCTTTGGGCTGCGACAAGGGCGAGAGACCCAGTACTTC. Translation gives CASSFGLRQGRETQYF.

The table lists this clonotype with many counts. The rearrangement joins TRBV28 to TRBJ2-5, with D hard to call. This CDR3 has 13 amino acids. Germline values: CDR1 MDHEN, CDR2 SYDVKM. The germline V and J ends were trimmed by 6 bases and 4 bases, with 12 bases remaining between them. CDR3 region: CASSSFRGETQYF. The CDR3, as DNA: TGTGCCAGCAGCTCGTTCCGAGGAGAGACCCAGTACTTC.

The rearrangement links TRBV6-5 to TRBJ2-7; D is unresolved. The CDR3 is made up of 13 amino acids. Per the germline V gene, CDR1 is MNHEY and CDR2 is SVGAGI. The V end lost 4 bases, the J end lost 3 bases, and 10 bases lay between the germline ends. For the CDR3, the DNA is TGTGCCAGCAGTTTTTCCGACGACTACGAGCAGTACTTC. It codes for CASSFSDDYEQYF.

This clonotype has at least ten counts. The chain employs TRBV20-1 and TRBJ2-4; D gene uncertain. Between the trimmed V and J ends, which lost 6 bases and 8 bases, there was a span of 11 bases. CDR3 length equals 11 residues. The V gene's germline CDR1 is DFQATT and CDR2 SNEGSKA (reference sequence). CDR3 coding DNA: TGCAGTGCACCGGACGAATACATTCAGTACTTC. It is translated as CSAPDEYIQYF.